The 10 T cell receptor beta chains reported below all come from one sample, sequenced in a study of post-analysis software for immune sequencing data. Study results and limitations: Four or five TRBV segments occurring more often in patients than controls included TRBV5-6, TRBV5-1 and TRBV20-1.

cDNA libraries of TCR beta carried unique molecular identifiers. TCRdb re-analysed the PCR reads in MiXCR, keeping a single row per CDR3 protein. The profile shows about 760,000 distinct CDR3 sequences, roughly 27% of them singletons. These receptors' antigens are unknown. The sample consisted of blood. Every receptor here comes from a girl aged 10 to 17 with multiple sclerosis.

This clonotype was seen more than once but under ten times. This chain connects TRBV20-1 to TRBJ1-4, with D tentatively TRBD1 (5 bases). Germline values: CDR1 DFQATT, CDR2 SNEGSKA (reference sequence). Trimming removed 6 bases at V and 7 bases at J, with 15 bases between. The CDR3 has 13 amino acids. The chain's CDR3 is CSARGREGEKLFF. The CDR3 DNA reads TGCAGTGCCCGGGGGAGGGAGGGTGAAAAACTGTTTTTT.

This clonotype was seen more than once but under ten times. The CDR3 coding sequence is TGCAGTGCCCCCCGGCGGTACGAGCAGTACTTC. It codes for CSAPRRYEQYF. The V gene is TRBV20-1, the J gene TRBJ2-7; the D is unclear. Per germline, CDR1 DFQATT and CDR2 SNEGSKA (reference sequence). The V end lost 6 bases, the J end lost 4 bases, and 10 bases lay between the germline ends. The CDR3 has 11 residues.

The gene calls are TRBV29-1 and TRBJ2-3; D unresolved. The CDR3 runs to 11 residues. Germline V CDR1 and CDR2: SQVTM, ANQGSEA. Trimming took off 3 bases at V and 8 bases at J, with 9 bases between the two ends. The CDR3, as DNA: TGCAGCGTTGATTTTTCAGGTACGCAGTATTTT. Protein: CSVDFSGTQYF.

The chain carries TRBV28 and TRBJ2-4; TRBD2 might be the D (5 bases). Germline assignment: CDR1 MDHEN and CDR2 SYDVKM. Trimming cost V 6 bases and J 13 bases, with 22 bases left between them. The CDR3 runs 14 residues. CDR3 region: CASSRNGEPYKQYF. The CDR3 nucleotides are TGTGCCAGCAGCAGGAACGGGGAGCCCTACAAGCAGTACTTC.

This rearrangement joins TRBV2 to TRBJ2-5; D ambiguous. Germline values: CDR1 SNHLY, CDR2 FYNNEI. Trimming cost V 2 bases and J 5 bases, with 3 bases left between them. The CDR3 has 11 amino acids. The CDR3 DNA is TGTGCCAGCAGTGAAATGGAGACCCAGTACTTC. This encodes CASSEMETQYF.

The table lists this clonotype with a few counts. DNA for the CDR3: TGTGCCAGCAGTGGCGGCGGGACAGGGGCCCAGCCCCAGCATTTT. Translating it yields CASSGGGTGAQPQHF. The chain employs TRBV12-3 or TRBV12-4 and TRBJ1-5; 10 bases agree with TRBD1. The CDR3 length is 15 residues. With 5 bases clipped from V and 7 bases from J, the junction kept 8 bases outside the gene matches.

V gene TRBV4-3 combines with J gene TRBJ1-6; possible D gene TRBD1, 6 bases. The ends were cut back, 0 bases at V and 6 bases at J, with 27 bases in the middle. Germline V gives CDR1 LGHNA, CDR2 YSLEER. CDR3 length: 21 amino acids. The CDR3 sequence is CASSQDLPPMGAGRRNSPLHF. CDR3 nucleotides: TGCGCCAGCAGCCAAGATTTACCACCAATGGGGGCTGGGCGGCGTAATTCACCCCTCCACTTT.

This clonotype was detected a few times. V gene TRBV5-1 combines with J gene TRBJ2-6; D is unresolved. Germline assignment: CDR1 SGHRS and CDR2 YFSETQ. The ends were cut back, 4 bases at V and 2 bases at J, with 10 bases in the middle. The CDR3 consists of 15 residues. The CDR3 protein is CASSPAPTGANVLTF. CDR3 in DNA: TGCGCCAGCAGCCCGGCCCCAACTGGGGCCAACGTCCTGACTTTC. Looking up the rest from reference TRBV5-1 and TRBJ2-6 gives the full variable domain: KAGVTQTPRYLIKTRGQQVTLSCSPISGHRSVSWYQQTPGQGLQFLFEYFSETQRNKGNFPGRFSGRQFSNSRSEMNVSTLELGDSALYLCASSPAPTGANVLTFGAGSRLTVL.

The chain combines TRBV2 with TRBJ1-5, with D possibly TRBD1 on 5 matching bases. CDR1 is SNHLY, CDR2 FYNNEI, per germline. The CDR3 length is 15 residues. V lost 2 bases and J lost 4, with 12 bases in between. As DNA, the CDR3 is TGTGCCAGCAGTGAACTGGGGACCCCTAATCAGCCCCAGCATTTT. This sequence encodes CASSELGTPNQPQHF.

This clonotype was found a few times. V and J are TRBV10-3 and TRBJ2-3, with a possible D match to TRBD1 (5 bases). The V gene lost 6 bases and the J gene lost 0 bases, with 13 bases spanning the gap. Germline-derived CDR1 and CDR2 are ENHRY and SYGVKD. This CDR3 contains 15 residues. The CDR3 nucleotides read TGTGCCATCAGGGATGACAGTGAGAGCACAGATACGCAGTATTTT. Protein product: CAIRDDSESTDTQYF.